The 21 T cell receptor beta chains given below trace back to one sample, sequenced in a study of human T cells and chemical hapten exposure. Unseparated into fractions, whole blood served as the source from which total RNA was extracted. TCRdb reprocessed the 5' RACE reads with MiXCR, giving one entry per CDR3 protein. The sample shows approximately 140,000 distinct CDR3 sequences, roughly 4.1% of them seen only once. These receptors were taken from a female donor in good health.

This clonotype was counted at least ten times. The V call is TRBV27, the J call TRBJ1-1; a possible D gene is TRBD1 (6 bases). Trimming left V 2 bases short and J 6 bases short, with 10 bases between. The CDR3 is 13 residues long. Germline lookup yields CDR1 MNHEY and CDR2 SMNVEV (reference sequence). The CDR3 DNA sequence: TGTGCCAGCAGTTTAACTGGGGGCCCTGAAGCTTTCTTT. It yields the protein CASSLTGGPEAFF.

Many counts were recorded for this clonotype. The CDR3 loop reads CASSRTQGADGYTF. Here the CDR3 DNA reads TGTGCCAGCAGCCGAACCCAGGGGGCGGATGGCTACACCTTC. This chain joins TRBV3-1 and TRBJ1-2; TRBD1 aligns across 8 bases. V was clipped by 4 bases and J by 6 bases; unmatched bases: 7. The CDR3 sequence is 14 residues long. The germline V gene encodes CDR1 LGHDT and CDR2 YNNKEL (reference sequence).

This clonotype was seen at least ten times. This sequence joins TRBV7-2 and TRBJ2-7; TRBD1 is a possible D gene (5 bases). The length of the CDR3 is 14 residues. Trimming stripped 3 bases from V and 0 bases from J, with 9 bases between. Germline V gives CDR1 SGHTA, CDR2 FQGNSA. CDR3 nucleotides: TGTGCCAGCAGCTTCGACAGAGGCTCCTACGAGCAGTACTTC. Translation gives CASSFDRGSYEQYF. Variable domain in full (rest from reference TRBV7-2 and TRBJ2-7): GAGVSQSPSNKVTEKGKDVELRCDPISGHTALYWYRQSLGQGLEFLIYFQGNSAPDKSGLPSDRFSAERTGGSVSTLTIQRTQQEDSAVYLCASSFDRGSYEQYFGPGTRLTVT.

This clonotype was found many times. The gene calls are TRBV20-1 and TRBJ2-7; TRBD1 matches 9 bases. This CDR3 spans 15 amino acids. With V trimmed by 2 bases and J by 4 bases, 9 bases remained unmatched. Germline CDR1 and CDR2: DFQATT and SNEGSKA (reference sequence). The CDR3 loop reads CSARTPTGGRYEQYF. The CDR3 DNA reads TGCAGTGCTAGAACCCCGACAGGGGGTCGGTACGAGCAGTACTTC.

In its sample, this clonotype was seen a few times. This chain uses TRBV29-1 with TRBJ1-2, with TRBD1 matching 7 bases. V shed 4 bases and J 2 bases; nucleotides not matched to a gene: 13. The CDR3 has 16 residues. CDR1 is SQVTM, CDR2 ANQGSEA, per germline. CDR3 loop: CSVGRTGQNRNYGYTF. In DNA, the CDR3 is TGCAGCGTTGGTAGGACAGGACAAAACAGAAACTATGGCTACACCTTC.

As for this clonotype: A much larger clone lies a single base off, so this may be a read error. V gene TRBV6-8 combines with J gene TRBJ1-5; the D is unclear. This CDR3 comprises 15 residues. With 7 bases removed from V and 2 bases from J, the gap between germline ends came to 15 bases. Germline CDR1 and CDR2: MNHGY and SAAAGT. CDR3 DNA sequence: TGTGCCAGCACCCGCCGACCGAGGCGCAATCAGCCCCAGCATTTT. Its translation: CASTRRPRRNQPQHF.

This clonotype was picked up many times. The chain joins TRBV27 to TRBJ2-1; D ambiguous. Germline CDR1 reads MNHEY; CDR2 reads SMNVEV (reference sequence). With 5 bases removed from V and 9 bases from J, the gap between germline ends came to 14 bases. The length of the CDR3 is 13 residues. CDR3 sequence reads: CASSVGRRGEQFF. In nucleotides, the CDR3 is TGTGCCAGCAGTGTCGGACGGCGTGGTGAGCAGTTCTTC.

In this sample, this clonotype turned up many times. V is TRBV13 and J is TRBJ2-1, with 12 bases lining up with TRBD1. CDR3 size: 15 residues. Germline V lookup: CDR1 PRHDT, CDR2 FYEKMQ (reference sequence). V was pared by 4 bases and J by 7 bases, with 5 bases of the junction left unmatched. CDR3 sequence (DNA): TGTGCCAGCAGCTCGGGACAGGGGGCGAGGAATGAGCAGTTCTTC. Translated: CASSSGQGARNEQFF.

With respect to this clonotype: A read error may be the cause here, since a much bigger clone is one base away. The gene calls are TRBV29-1 and TRBJ2-1; 8 positions agree with TRBD1. With V trimmed by 3 bases and J by 5 bases, 6 bases remained unmatched. Per the germline V gene, CDR1 is SQVTM and CDR2 is ANQGSEA. The CDR3 has 14 amino acids. CDR3 amino acids: CSVEKTGGHNEQFF. The CDR3 DNA is TGCAGCGTTGAGAAAACAGGGGGGCACAATGAGCAGTTCTTC.

This clonotype was detected many times. The rearrangement uses TRBV5-1 and TRBJ2-5; 7 bases are a match to TRBD2. CDR1 and CDR2 from the germline V gene are SGHRS and YFSETQ. The V and J ends lost 4 bases and 5 bases, in that order; junction bases with no gene match: 8. The CDR3 extends over 14 amino acids. For the CDR3, the DNA is TGCGCCAGCAGCGGCGGACTAGTCGGGGAGACCCAGTACTTC. Translation: CASSGGLVGETQYF.

This clonotype was seen at least ten times. The chain is built from TRBV7-8 and TRBJ1-1; possibly TRBD1 for D (5 bases). Germline values: CDR1 SGHVS, CDR2 FQNEAQ. The germline V and J ends were trimmed by 0 bases and 4 bases, with 12 bases remaining between them. CDR3 length: 15 residues. CDR3 coding DNA: TGTGCCAGCAGCTTAGCGATAGGGGTGAGCACTGAAGCTTTCTTT. Its protein is CASSLAIGVSTEAFF.

This clonotype was found many times. This rearrangement joins TRBV29-1 to TRBJ2-5; D ambiguous. From germline, CDR1 is SQVTM and CDR2 ANQGSEA. This CDR3 is built from 12 residues. V lost 4 bases and J lost 1, with 7 bases in between. The CDR3 DNA reads as TGCAGCGTTGGGGTCAGCCAAGAGACCCAGTACTTC. Protein: CSVGVSQETQYF.

The table lists this clonotype with many counts. This chain links TRBV28 with TRBJ2-3; no definite D call. This CDR3 region has 16 residues. Trimming cost V 2 bases and J 4 bases, with 16 bases left between them. Looked up from germline, CDR1 is MDHEN and CDR2 is SYDVKM. The CDR3 coding sequence is TGTGCCAGCAGTTTACCAGCGTCTGCCCGGGCAGATACGCAGTATTTT. Translation: CASSLPASARADTQYF.

Many counts were recorded for this clonotype. V usage is TRBV7-2 and J usage is TRBJ2-1; D gene unclear. Germline loops: CDR1 SGHTA, CDR2 FQGNSA. V lost 5 bases and J lost 5, with 10 bases in between. This CDR3 is 13 amino acids long. The CDR3 DNA reads TGTGCCAGCAGCCGTAACCCCGACAATGAGCAGTTCTTC. Translation gives CASSRNPDNEQFF.

This clonotype has only a few counts. The chain links TRBV29-1 to TRBJ2-1; D perhaps matches TRBD1 (6 bases). The CDR3 totals 16 residues. CDR1 is SQVTM and CDR2 is ANQGSEA in the germline V gene. Trimming stripped 4 bases from V and 0 bases from J, with 16 bases between. CDR3 sequence (DNA): TGCAGCGTTGTGAGACAGGTAGTAAGCTCCTACAATGAGCAGTTCTTC. Its translation is CSVVRQVVSSYNEQFF.

This clonotype was recorded many times. The J gene is TRBJ1-2, the V gene TRBV5-1; D not resolved. Deletions cut 4 bases from V and 1 base from J, with 11 bases between. Germline V gene data show CDR1 as SGHRS and CDR2 as YFSETQ. CDR3 length: 14 amino acids. This chain's CDR3 is CASSPEHRNYGYTF. CDR3 DNA sequence: TGCGCCAGCAGCCCTGAACATCGTAACTATGGCTACACCTTC.

In its sample, this clonotype was seen many times. This chain links TRBV7-2 with TRBJ2-1; D not certain. The V end was cut by 7 bases, the J end by 10 bases, with 23 bases between. Germline CDR1 is SGHTA and CDR2 is FQGNSA. There are 15 residues in the CDR3. CDR3 sequence reads: CASTKGPSLNVEQFF. The CDR3 DNA sequence: TGTGCCAGCACCAAAGGTCCTTCCCTCAATGTAGAGCAGTTCTTC.

This clonotype was seen only a few times. The gene calls are TRBV10-3 and TRBJ2-1; possibly TRBD2 for D (7 bases). V was clipped by 7 bases and J by 7 bases, with 26 bases between them. Per the germline V gene, CDR1 is ENHRY and CDR2 is SYGVKD. CDR3 length: 17 residues. The CDR3 sequence: CAIKMDAGASCGNEQFF. CDR3 bases: TGTGCCATCAAGATGGACGCGGGGGCCTCCTGCGGAAATGAGCAGTTCTTC.

This clonotype was observed a handful of times. The rearrangement joins TRBV10-3 to TRBJ1-1, with 8 nucleotides matching TRBD1. V lost 7 bases and J lost 5; bases outside the gene matches: 9. CDR3 size: 14 residues. Germline CDR1 is ENHRY and CDR2 is SYGVKD. CDR3 sequence reads: CAITDPDRGTEAFF. CDR3 nucleotide sequence: TGTGCCATCACTGACCCCGACAGGGGTACTGAAGCTTTCTTT.

This clonotype was counted at least ten times. The gene calls are TRBV7-6 and TRBJ2-1; the D gene is possibly TRBD2 (6 bases). The CDR3 covers 17 residues. The germline CDR1 and CDR2 sequences are SGHVS and FNYEAQ. The ends were cut back, 0 bases at V and 1 base at J, with 13 bases in the middle. The CDR3 DNA follows: TGTGCCAGCAGCTTAGCGTTACGTGGGGGGTCCTACAATGAGCAGTTCTTC. This gives the protein CASSLALRGGSYNEQFF.

The table lists this clonotype with many counts. The rearrangement uses TRBV3-1 and TRBJ2-5; 11 bases are shared with TRBD2. The V gene end was trimmed by 5 bases and the J gene end by 2 bases; junction bases not matched to a gene: 7. Germline V gene data show CDR1 as LGHDT and CDR2 as YNNKEL (reference sequence). The CDR3 is 16 amino acids. The CDR3, as DNA: TGTGCCAGCAGCTTATTAGTAGCGGGGGGGCAAGAGACCCAGTACTTC. This encodes CASSLLVAGGQETQYF.